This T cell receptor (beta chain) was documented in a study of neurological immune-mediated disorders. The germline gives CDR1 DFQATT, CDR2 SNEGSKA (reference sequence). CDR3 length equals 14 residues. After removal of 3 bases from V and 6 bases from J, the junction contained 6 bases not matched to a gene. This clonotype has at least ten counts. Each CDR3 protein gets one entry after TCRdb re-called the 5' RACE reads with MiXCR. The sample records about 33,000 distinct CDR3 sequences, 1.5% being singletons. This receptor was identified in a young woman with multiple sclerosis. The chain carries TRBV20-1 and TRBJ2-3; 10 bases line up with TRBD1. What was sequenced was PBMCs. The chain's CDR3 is CSASPGTGVDTQYF. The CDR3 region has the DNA TGCAGTGCTAGTCCCGGGACAGGGGTGGATACGCAGTATTTT.